The source of this T cell receptor beta chain is a study of blood T cell repertoires in COVID-19. The overall study: The analysed material was cDNA or gDNA that came from T cells, B-cell-depleted T cells, or PBMCs.

Sequencing used immunoSEQ multiplex PCR; TCRdb keeps in-frame clones, though not all of them. The sample holds more than 75,000 clones; around 85% are singletons and the top ten take approximately 8%. Material for sequencing was peripheral blood. The clonotype was recovered from a young man with acute or convalescent COVID-19.

CDR3 sequence reads: CACLVAGGQETQYF. In nucleotides, the CDR3 is TGTGCCTGCCTAGTGGCTGGCGGCCAAGAGACCCAGTACTTC. V gene TRBV30 combines with J gene TRBJ2-5; D gene ambiguous. The CDR3 is 14 amino acids. V gave up 6 bases and J gave up 1 base, with 15 bases separating them. The germline V gene has CDR1 GTSNPN and CDR2 SVGIG (reference sequence).